These 13 T cell receptor beta chains came from one sample sequenced in a study of blood T cell repertoires in COVID-19. TCRdb's copy holds only in-frame clones and misses some; the assay was immunoSEQ multiplex PCR. Of under 500,000 clones listed, around 89% are singletons. Sequencing input: peripheral blood. These receptor sequences come from a woman aged 25 to 39 with acute or convalescent COVID-19.

In this sample, this clone turned up once. This chain joins TRBV2 and TRBJ2-3; TRBD1 matches at 10 bases. Germline lookup yields CDR1 SNHLY and CDR2 FYNNEI. J lost 8 bases, V lost 4 bases, and 6 bases had no gene match. The CDR3 is 14 amino acids. The CDR3 loop is CASSAGQGLATQYF. The DNA of the CDR3 is TGTGCCAGCAGTGCGGGACAGGGGTTGGCTACGCAGTATTTT.

The chain links TRBV6-6 to TRBJ1-2; D gene ambiguous. Germline values: CDR1 MNHNY, CDR2 SVGAGI (reference sequence). This CDR3 is 13 amino acids long. Trimming removed 8 bases from V and 1 base from J, with 11 bases in between. The CDR3 DNA is TGTGCCAGCCACAGAGAACTTAACTATGGCTACACCTTC. Amino acid sequence: CASHRELNYGYTF.

The chain combines TRBV3-1 (or the pseudogene TRBV3-2) with TRBJ1-6, with 12 positions matching TRBD1. Germline CDR1 LGHDT, CDR2 YNNKEL (reference sequence). Trimming took 5 bases from V and 9 from J; bases not matched to a gene: 20. This CDR3 is built from 20 residues. Here the CDR3 DNA reads TGTGCCAGCAGCATAAACCCGGGACAGGGGGCGATCGGGGGAAGTTCACCCCTCCACTTT. Its protein is CASSINPGQGAIGGSSPLHF.

The chain is built from TRBV4-2 and TRBJ2-6; D possibly corresponds to TRBD2 (5 bases). The germline V and J ends were trimmed by 0 bases and 4 bases, with 7 bases remaining between them. The CDR3 is 15 residues long. Germline CDR1 and CDR2: LGHNA and YNFKEQ. In DNA, the CDR3 is TGTGCCAGCAGCCAAGAGGAGGCAGGGGCCAACGTCCTGACTTTC. As protein: CASSQEEAGANVLTF.

This rearrangement joins TRBV9 to TRBJ1-5, with a tentative D call TRBD1 (5 bases). CDR3 length: 13 residues. V was clipped by 4 bases and J by 3 bases, with 8 bases between them. CDR1 SGDLS and CDR2 YYNGEE come from the germline V gene. The chain's CDR3 is CASSPGYNQPQHF. For the CDR3, the DNA is TGTGCCAGCAGCCCAGGGTACAATCAGCCCCAGCATTTT.

The V and J genes are TRBV4-1 and TRBJ2-4, with 14 bases aligning to TRBD2. With V trimmed by 5 bases and J by 1 base, 10 bases remained unmatched. This CDR3 is built from 19 residues. Germline CDR1 is MGHRA and CDR2 is YSYEKL. CDR3 in DNA: TGCGCCAGCAGCTATGGGACTAGCGGGGGTCTAGGGGCCAAAAACATTCAGTACTTC. It is translated as CASSYGTSGGLGAKNIQYF.

The V call is TRBV5-1, the J call TRBJ2-2; tentatively, D is TRBD1 (5 bases). This CDR3 is built from 16 residues. V was clipped by 2 bases and J by 3 bases, with 14 bases between them. The germline gives CDR1 SGHRS, CDR2 YFSETQ. This CDR3 reads CASSFLGVGDTGELFF. As DNA, the CDR3 is TGCGCCAGCAGCTTTCTAGGGGTAGGAGACACCGGGGAGCTGTTTTTT.

The V gene is TRBV12-3 or TRBV12-4, the J gene TRBJ1-5; 8 bases are a match to TRBD1. The CDR3 totals 13 residues. V lost 5 bases and J lost 7; bases outside the gene matches: 4. CDR3 amino acids: CASSQGAWQPQHF. The DNA of the CDR3 is TGTGCCAGCAGTCAGGGGGCTTGGCAGCCCCAGCATTTT.

This chain uses TRBV5-1 with TRBJ2-1, with D possibly matching TRBD1 (5 bases). The CDR3 consists of 15 residues. V was pared by 2 bases and J by 5 bases, with 14 bases between. CDR1 SGHRS and CDR2 YFSETQ come from the germline V gene. CDR3 DNA: TGCGCCAGCAGCTTACAGGTGTTGGGCCACAATGAGCAGTTCTTC. Its translation is CASSLQVLGHNEQFF. Supplemented by reference TRBV5-1 and TRBJ2-1, the full variable domain reads KAGVTQTPRYLIKTRGQQVTLSCSPISGHRSVSWYQQTPGQGLQFLFEYFSETQRNKGNFPGRFSGRQFSNSRSEMNVSTLELGDSALYLCASSLQVLGHNEQFFGPGTRLTVL.

V and J are TRBV2 and TRBJ2-1; 9 bases line up with TRBD2. With 5 bases clipped from V and 1 base from J, the junction kept 3 bases outside the gene matches. From germline, CDR1 is SNHLY and CDR2 FYNNEI. The CDR3 is 15 residues long. In DNA form, the CDR3 reads TGTGCCAGCAGTTTAGCGGGGGAGTCCTACAATGAGCAGTTCTTC. It yields the protein CASSLAGESYNEQFF.

The J gene is TRBJ1-6, the V gene TRBV7-2; D remains ambiguous. Germline V gene sequence: CDR1 SGHTA, CDR2 FQGNSA. This CDR3 is built from 13 residues. Between the trimmed V and J ends, which lost 3 bases and 8 bases, there was a span of 8 bases. The CDR3 here is CASSFLFHSPLHF. DNA of the CDR3: TGTGCCAGCAGCTTTCTATTCCATTCACCCCTCCACTTT. Full variable domain (outside the CDR3, taken from reference TRBV7-2 and TRBJ1-6): GAGVSQSPSNKVTEKGKDVELRCDPISGHTALYWYRQSLGQGLEFLIYFQGNSAPDKSGLPSDRFSAERTGGSVSTLTIQRTQQEDSAVYLCASSFLFHSPLHFGNGTRLTVT.

This chain connects TRBV11-2 to TRBJ2-5; TRBD1 might be the D (5 bases). V shed 0 bases and J shed 5 bases, with 16 bases lying between them. The CDR3 is made up of 16 amino acids. CDR1 is SGHAT and CDR2 is FQNNGV in the germline V gene. CDR3 nucleotides: TGTGCCAGCAGCTTAGATCCATTAAGGGGCCTCGAGACCCAGTACTTC. This translates into CASSLDPLRGLETQYF. The variable domain in full, completed from reference TRBV11-2 and TRBJ2-5, reads EAGVAQSPRYKIIEKRQSVAFWCNPISGHATLYWYQQILGQGPKLLIQFQNNGVVDDSQLPKDRFSAERLKGVDSTLKIQPAKLEDSAVYLCASSLDPLRGLETQYFGPGTRLLVL.

The J gene is TRBJ1-1, the V gene TRBV15, with 7 bases fitting TRBD1. This CDR3 comprises 13 residues. V lost 4 bases to trimming and J lost 8 bases; unmatched junction nucleotides: 7. Per germline, CDR1 LNHNV and CDR2 YYDKDF (reference sequence). The CDR3 sequence: CATSTDGQEEAFF. The CDR3 DNA follows: TGTGCCACCAGCACCGACGGACAGGAAGAAGCTTTCTTT.